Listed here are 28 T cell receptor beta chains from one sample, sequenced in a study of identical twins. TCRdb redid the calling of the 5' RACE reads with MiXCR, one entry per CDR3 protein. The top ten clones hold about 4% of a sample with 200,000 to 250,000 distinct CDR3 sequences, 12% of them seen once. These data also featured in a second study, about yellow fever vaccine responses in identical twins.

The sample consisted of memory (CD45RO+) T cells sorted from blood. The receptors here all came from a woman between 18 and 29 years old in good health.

CDR3 protein: CASSKSGQESLSGNEQFF. The CDR3 coding sequence is TGTGCCAGCAGCAAATCGGGACAGGAGTCCTTGTCGGGCAATGAGCAGTTCTTC. This chain joins TRBV21-1 and TRBJ2-1; the listed D gene, TRBD1, was not tested against the DNA. TRBV21-1 is tagged as a pseudogene. CDR3 length: 18 residues.

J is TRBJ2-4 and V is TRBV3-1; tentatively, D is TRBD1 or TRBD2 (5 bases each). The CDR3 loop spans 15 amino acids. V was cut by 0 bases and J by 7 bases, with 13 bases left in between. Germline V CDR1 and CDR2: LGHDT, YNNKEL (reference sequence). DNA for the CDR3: TGTGCCAGCAGCCAAGATCCCGGGGCGTGGAACATTCAGTACTTC. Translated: CASSQDPGAWNIQYF.

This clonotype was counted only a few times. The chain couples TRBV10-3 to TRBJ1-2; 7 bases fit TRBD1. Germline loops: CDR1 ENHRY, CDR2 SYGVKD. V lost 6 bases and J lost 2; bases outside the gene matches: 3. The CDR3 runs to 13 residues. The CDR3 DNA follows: TGTGCCATCAGAGGGACAGCGAACTATGGCTACACCTTC. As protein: CAIRGTANYGYTF.

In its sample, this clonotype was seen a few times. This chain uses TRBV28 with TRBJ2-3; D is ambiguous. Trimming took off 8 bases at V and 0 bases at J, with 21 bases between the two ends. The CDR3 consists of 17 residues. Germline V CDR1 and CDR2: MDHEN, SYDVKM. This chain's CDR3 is CASRSSINAVSTDTQYF. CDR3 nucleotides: TGTGCCAGCCGCAGTTCTATTAATGCGGTTAGCACAGATACGCAGTATTTT.

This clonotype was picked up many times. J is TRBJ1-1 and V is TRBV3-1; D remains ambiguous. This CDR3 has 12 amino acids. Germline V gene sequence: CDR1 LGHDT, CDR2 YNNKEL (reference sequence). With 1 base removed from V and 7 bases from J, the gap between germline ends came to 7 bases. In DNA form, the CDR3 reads TGTGCCAGCAGCCAAGTAAAGGGTGAAGCTTTCTTT. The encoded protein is CASSQVKGEAFF.

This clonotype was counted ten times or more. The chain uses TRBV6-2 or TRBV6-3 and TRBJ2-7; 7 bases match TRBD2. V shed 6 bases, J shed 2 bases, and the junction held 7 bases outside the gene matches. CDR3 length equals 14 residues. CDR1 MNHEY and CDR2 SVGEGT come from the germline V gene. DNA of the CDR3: TGTGCCAGCAGGCAGACCGGGACTACCTACGAGCAGTACTTC. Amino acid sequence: CASRQTGTTYEQYF.

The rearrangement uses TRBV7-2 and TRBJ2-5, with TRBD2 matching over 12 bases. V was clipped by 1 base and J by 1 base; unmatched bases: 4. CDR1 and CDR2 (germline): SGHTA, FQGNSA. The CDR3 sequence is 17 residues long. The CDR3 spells CASSLGLAGGSQETQYF. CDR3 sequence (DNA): TGTGCCAGCAGCTTAGGGCTAGCGGGAGGGAGCCAAGAGACCCAGTACTTC.

CDR3 bases: TGTGCCAGCAGCTGGGTAGCGAGTAGCACAGATACGCAGTATTTT. This translates into CASSWVASSTDTQYF. The V and J genes are TRBV28 and TRBJ2-3, with D tentatively TRBD2 (5 bases). Germline CDR1 reads MDHEN; CDR2 reads SYDVKM. The CDR3 has 15 amino acids. Trimming shortened V by 6 bases and J by 0 bases, and 13 bases separated the two germline ends.

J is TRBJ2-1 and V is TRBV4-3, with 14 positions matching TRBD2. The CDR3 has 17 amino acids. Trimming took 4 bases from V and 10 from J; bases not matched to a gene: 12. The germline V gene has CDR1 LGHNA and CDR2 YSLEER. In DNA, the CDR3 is TGCGCCAGCAGCCGGGAGTTATCGGGACTAGCGGGAGTAGAGCAGTTCTTC. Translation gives CASSRELSGLAGVEQFF.

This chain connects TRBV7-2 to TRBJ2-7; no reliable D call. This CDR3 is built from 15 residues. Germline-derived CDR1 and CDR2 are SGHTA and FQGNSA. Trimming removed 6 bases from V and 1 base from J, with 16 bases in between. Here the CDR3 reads CASREQKDGSYEQYF. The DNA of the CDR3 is TGTGCCAGCAGGGAGCAGAAGGACGGATCCTACGAGCAGTACTTC.

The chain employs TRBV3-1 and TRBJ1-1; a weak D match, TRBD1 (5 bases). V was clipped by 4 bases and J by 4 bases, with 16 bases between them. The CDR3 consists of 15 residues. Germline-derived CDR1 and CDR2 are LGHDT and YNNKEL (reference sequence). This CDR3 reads CASSPLRGRGTEAFF. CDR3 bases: TGTGCCAGCAGCCCCCTGAGGGGACGGGGCACTGAAGCTTTCTTT.

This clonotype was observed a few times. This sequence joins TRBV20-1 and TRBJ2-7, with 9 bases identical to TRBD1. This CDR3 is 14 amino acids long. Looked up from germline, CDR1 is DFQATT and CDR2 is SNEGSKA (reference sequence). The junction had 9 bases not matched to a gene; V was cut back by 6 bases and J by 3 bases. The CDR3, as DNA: TGCAGTGCGAAGGGACAGGGCCCCCTCTACGAGCAGTACTTC. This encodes CSAKGQGPLYEQYF.

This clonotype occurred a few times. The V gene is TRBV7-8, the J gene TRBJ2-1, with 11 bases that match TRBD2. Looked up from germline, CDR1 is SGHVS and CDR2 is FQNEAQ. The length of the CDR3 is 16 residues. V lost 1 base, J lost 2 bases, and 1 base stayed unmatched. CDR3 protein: CASSLGSGGAYNEQFF. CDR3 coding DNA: TGTGCCAGCAGCTTAGGTAGCGGGGGGGCCTACAATGAGCAGTTCTTC.

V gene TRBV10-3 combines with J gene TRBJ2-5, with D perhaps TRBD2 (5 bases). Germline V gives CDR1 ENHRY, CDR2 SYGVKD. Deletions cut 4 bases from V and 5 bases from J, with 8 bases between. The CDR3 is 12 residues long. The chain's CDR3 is CAISAGFETQYF. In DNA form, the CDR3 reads TGTGCCATCAGTGCGGGGTTTGAGACCCAGTACTTC.

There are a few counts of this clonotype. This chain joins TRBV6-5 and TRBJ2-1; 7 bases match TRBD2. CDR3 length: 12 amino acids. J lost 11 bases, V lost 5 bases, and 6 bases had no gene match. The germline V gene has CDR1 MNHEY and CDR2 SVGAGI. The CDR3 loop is CASSRQRGKQFF. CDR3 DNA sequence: TGTGCCAGCAGTCGCCAGCGGGGCAAGCAGTTCTTC.

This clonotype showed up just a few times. CDR3 sequence: CASSQGGQRVRIQYF. The CDR3 region has the DNA TGTGCCAGCAGCCAAGGTGGCCAGCGGGTGAGAATTCAGTACTTC. This chain uses TRBV14 with TRBJ2-4; D perhaps matches TRBD2 (6 bases). The germline gives CDR1 SGHDN, CDR2 FVKESK. V was shortened by 1 base and J by 10 bases, with 17 bases between the two germline ends. The CDR3 runs 15 residues.

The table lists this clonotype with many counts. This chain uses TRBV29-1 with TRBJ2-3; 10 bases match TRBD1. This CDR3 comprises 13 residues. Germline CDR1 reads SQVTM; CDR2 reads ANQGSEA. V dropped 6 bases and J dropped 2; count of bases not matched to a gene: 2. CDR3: CSVRQGATDTQYF. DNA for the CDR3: TGCAGCGTCCGACAGGGGGCCACAGATACGCAGTATTTT.

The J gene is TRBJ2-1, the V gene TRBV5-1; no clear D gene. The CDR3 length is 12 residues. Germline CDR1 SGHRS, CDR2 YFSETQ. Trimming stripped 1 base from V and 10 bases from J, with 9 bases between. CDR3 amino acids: CASSLMETEQFF. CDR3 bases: TGCGCCAGCAGCTTGATGGAAACCGAGCAGTTCTTC.

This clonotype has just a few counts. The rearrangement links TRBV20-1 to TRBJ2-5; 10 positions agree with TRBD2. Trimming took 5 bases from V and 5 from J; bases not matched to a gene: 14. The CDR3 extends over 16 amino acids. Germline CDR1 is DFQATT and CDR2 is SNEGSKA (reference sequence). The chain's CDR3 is CSAPAVIAGGGETQYF. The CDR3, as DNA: TGCAGTGCTCCGGCAGTGATAGCGGGAGGCGGGGAGACCCAGTACTTC.

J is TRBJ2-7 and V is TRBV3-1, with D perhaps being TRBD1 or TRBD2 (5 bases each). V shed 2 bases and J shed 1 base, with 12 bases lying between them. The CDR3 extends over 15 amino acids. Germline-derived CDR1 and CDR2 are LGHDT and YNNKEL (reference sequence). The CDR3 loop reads CASSQYGTESYEQYF. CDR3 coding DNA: TGTGCCAGCAGCCAATATGGGACCGAGTCCTACGAGCAGTACTTC.

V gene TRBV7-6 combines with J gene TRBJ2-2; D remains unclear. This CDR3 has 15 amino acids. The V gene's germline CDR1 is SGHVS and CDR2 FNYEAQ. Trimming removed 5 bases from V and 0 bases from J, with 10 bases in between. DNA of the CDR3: TGTGCCAGCAGCCCTCACGAGCCGAACACCGGGGAGCTGTTTTTT. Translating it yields CASSPHEPNTGELFF.

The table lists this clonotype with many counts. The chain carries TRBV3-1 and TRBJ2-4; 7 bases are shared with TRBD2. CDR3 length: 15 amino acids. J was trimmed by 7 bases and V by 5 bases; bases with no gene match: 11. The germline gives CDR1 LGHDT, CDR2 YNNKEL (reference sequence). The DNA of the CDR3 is TGTGCCAGCAGCAACGACCGCGGGCGGGGGAACATTCAGTACTTC. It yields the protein CASSNDRGRGNIQYF.

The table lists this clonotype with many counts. CDR3 amino acids: CASSARREGRNEQFF. The CDR3 nucleotides read TGTGCCAGCAGTGCAAGGCGGGAGGGCCGAAATGAGCAGTTCTTC. J is TRBJ2-1 and V is TRBV12-3 or TRBV12-4; 9 bases align to TRBD2. V trimming: 5 bases; J trimming: 7 bases; junction bases outside the gene matches: 9. The CDR3 sequence is 15 residues long.

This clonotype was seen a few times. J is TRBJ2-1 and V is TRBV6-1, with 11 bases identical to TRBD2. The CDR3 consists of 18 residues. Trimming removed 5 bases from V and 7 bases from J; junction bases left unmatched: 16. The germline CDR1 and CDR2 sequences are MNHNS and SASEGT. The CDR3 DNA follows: TGTGCCAGCAGTCCTCCTTGGGGTAGCGGGAGGGCCCGGAATGAGCAGTTCTTC. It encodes CASSPPWGSGRARNEQFF.

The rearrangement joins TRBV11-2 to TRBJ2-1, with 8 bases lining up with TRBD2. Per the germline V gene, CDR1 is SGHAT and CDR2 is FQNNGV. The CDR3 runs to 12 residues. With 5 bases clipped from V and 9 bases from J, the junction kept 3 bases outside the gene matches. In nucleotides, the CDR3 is TGTGCCAGCAGCAGACTAGCGTTTGAGCAGTTCTTC. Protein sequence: CASSRLAFEQFF.

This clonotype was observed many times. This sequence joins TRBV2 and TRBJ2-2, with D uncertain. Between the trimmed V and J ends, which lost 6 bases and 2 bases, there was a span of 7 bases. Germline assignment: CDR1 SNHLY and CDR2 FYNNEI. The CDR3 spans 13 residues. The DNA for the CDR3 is TGTGCCAGCAGGATATCAAACACCGGGGAGCTGTTTTTT. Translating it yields CASRISNTGELFF.

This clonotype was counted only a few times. For the CDR3, the DNA is TGTGCCACCAGTGACTCCCGGATAGGGAGCGGGAGCACAGATACGCAGTATTTT. Its protein product is CATSDSRIGSGSTDTQYF. The chain employs TRBV24-1 and TRBJ2-3, with a tentative D call TRBD2 (6 bases). The germline V gene has CDR1 KGHDR and CDR2 SFDVKD. Trimming shortened V by 4 bases and J by 0 bases, and 19 bases separated the two germline ends. The CDR3 covers 18 residues.

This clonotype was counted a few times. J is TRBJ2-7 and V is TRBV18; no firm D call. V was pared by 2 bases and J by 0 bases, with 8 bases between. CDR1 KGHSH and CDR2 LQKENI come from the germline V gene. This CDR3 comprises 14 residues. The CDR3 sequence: CASSPAPGSYEQYF. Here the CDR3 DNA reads TGTGCCAGCTCACCAGCGCCTGGCTCCTACGAGCAGTACTTC.